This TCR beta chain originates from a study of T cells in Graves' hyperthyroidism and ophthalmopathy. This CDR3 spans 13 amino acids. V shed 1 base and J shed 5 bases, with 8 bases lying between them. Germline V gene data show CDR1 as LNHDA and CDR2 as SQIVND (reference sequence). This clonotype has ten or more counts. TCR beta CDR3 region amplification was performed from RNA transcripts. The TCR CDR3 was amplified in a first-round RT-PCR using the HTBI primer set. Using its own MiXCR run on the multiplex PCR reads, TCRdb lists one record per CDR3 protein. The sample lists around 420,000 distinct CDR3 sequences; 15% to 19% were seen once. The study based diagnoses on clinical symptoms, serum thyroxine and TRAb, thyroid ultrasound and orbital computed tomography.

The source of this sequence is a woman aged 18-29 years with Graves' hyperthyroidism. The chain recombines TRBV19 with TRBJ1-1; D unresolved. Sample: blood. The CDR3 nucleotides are TGTGCCAGTAGTATAGGCAGAGGAACTGAAGCTTTCTTT. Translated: CASSIGRGTEAFF. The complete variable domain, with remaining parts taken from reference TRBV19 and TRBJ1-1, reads DGGITQSPKYLFRKEGQNVTLSCEQNLNHDAMYWYRQDPGQGLRLIYYSQIVNDFQKGDIAEGYSVSREKKESFPLTVTSAQKNPTAFYLCASSIGRGTEAFFGQGTRLTVV.